Each of the 11 T cell receptor beta chains below was sequenced from the same sample in a study of tumor and adjacent non-tumor tissue in lung cancer. The library came from three nested PCR rounds adapted from ARM-PCR protocols. TCRdb re-called the multiplex PCR reads through MiXCR, storing one row per CDR3 protein. The data hold about 120,000 distinct CDR3 sequences, with roughly 67% observed a single time. No cell sorting was done before RNA was extracted from the tissue. The source material was lung tumor tissue. These receptors came from a man aged 25-40 years with non-small cell lung cancer.

Points on this clonotype: One end of the junction is discordant with germline, which a read error may explain. Written as DNA, the CDR3 is TGTGCCAGCATTTACCAGGATCCGGGGAACACTGAAGCTTTCTTT. This sequence encodes CASIYQDPGNTEAFF. The rearrangement joins TRBV6-6 to TRBJ1-1; D gene ambiguous. CDR3 length equals 15 residues. Germline V gives CDR1 MNHNY, CDR2 SVGAGI (reference sequence).

V usage is TRBV11-3 and J usage is TRBJ1-2; weak D call: TRBD1 (6 bases). This CDR3 comprises 14 residues. Germline CDR1 is SGHNT and CDR2 is YENEEA. The ends were cut back, 11 bases at V and 2 bases at J, with 18 bases in the middle. CDR3 coding DNA: TGTGCCGACAGCTATGGACAGACCAACTATGGCTACACCTTC. It encodes CADSYGQTNYGYTF. Combining the CDR3 with reference TRBV11-3 and TRBJ1-2 gives the whole variable domain EAGVVQSPRYKIIEKKQPVAFWCNPISGHNTLYWYLQNLGQGPELLIRYENEEAVDDSQLPKDRFSAERLKGVDSTLKIQPAELGDSAVYLCADSYGQTNYGYTFGSGTRLTVV.

This clonotype is a singleton in its sample. Its ends do not fully match the called genes, so a read error is possible. This chain joins TRBV6-6 and TRBJ2-7, with 7 bases matching TRBD2. CDR1 and CDR2 (germline): MNHNY, SVGAGI (reference sequence). The CDR3 totals 15 residues. CDR3 in DNA: TGTGCCAGCATCCCGGGACTACGGGGGAAGTACGAGCAGTATTTC. Translating it yields CASIPGLRGKYEQYF.

Concerning this clonotype: The CDR3 ends on some other residue instead of the conserved phenylalanine or tryptophan, so this is likely a read error. The DNA is left out, because the CDR3 cannot be placed on it with certainty; the CDR3 is given as TCRdb lists it. The chain carries TRBV11-3 and TRBJ1-2; the D call in the table, TRBD1, was not verified against the DNA. The length of the CDR3 is 15 amino acids, counting both ends. Germline values: CDR1 SGHNT, CDR2 YENEEA. Here the CDR3 reads CASSSSPGGTYGYIL.

With respect to this clonotype: One junction end disagrees with the germline gene, perhaps due to a read error. The J gene is TRBJ2-1, the V gene TRBV4-2; 9 positions agree with TRBD2. The CDR3 runs to 16 residues. Germline assignment: CDR1 LGHNA and CDR2 YNFKEQ. In DNA form, the CDR3 reads TGTGCCAGCAGCCTTACTCTAGCGGGGTCTTACAATGAACAGCTCTTC. The encoded protein is CASSLTLAGSYNEQLF.

As to this clonotype: Just one base apart from a much larger clone, this may be a read error. The rearrangement uses TRBV10-3 and TRBJ2-3; D may correspond to TRBD1 or TRBD2 (6 bases each). V was cut by 7 bases and J by 2 bases, with 13 bases left in between. CDR3 length: 14 amino acids. Germline V gene lookup returns CDR1 ENHRY and CDR2 SYGVKD. CDR3 amino acids: CAITSPGATDTQYF. CDR3 sequence (DNA): TGTGCCATCACTTCACCGGGGGCCACAGATACGCAGTATTTT.

For this clonotype: At one end the junction does not follow the germline gene, possibly because of a read error. The chain employs TRBV28 and TRBJ2-1; tentatively, D is TRBD2 (5 bases). The CDR3 length is 18 residues. Germline loops: CDR1 MDHEN, CDR2 SYDVKM. The CDR3 sequence is CAISSPKAEKSSYNEQFF. CDR3 coding DNA: TGTGCCATCAGTTCCCCCAAAGCGGAGAAGAGCTCATACAATGAGCAGTTCTTC.

The CDR3 sequence is CASSFGGPFYEQYF. The CDR3 region has the DNA TGTGCCAGCAGCTTTGGGGGGCCTTTCTACGAGCAGTACTTC. The chain couples TRBV5-5 to TRBJ2-7, with D tentatively TRBD1 or TRBD2 (6 bases each). Germline values: CDR1 SGHKS, CDR2 YYEKEE (reference sequence). The V and J ends lost 2 bases and 3 bases respectively, with 12 bases between them. The CDR3 consists of 14 residues.

The chain employs TRBV4-3 and TRBJ1-1, with D maybe TRBD1 (5 bases). Germline loops: CDR1 LGHNA, CDR2 YSLEER. This CDR3 spans 15 amino acids. Here the CDR3 reads CVCIRVNGDRIEAFF. The CDR3 DNA is TGCGTCTGCATCCGGGTGAACGGGGACCGGATCGAAGCTTTCTTT.

The chain joins TRBV6-5 to TRBJ2-2, with a possible D match to TRBD2 (5 bases). The CDR3 spans 15 residues. Germline CDR1 and CDR2: MNHEY and SVGAGI. CDR3: CVSSPRLAKEGELFF. The CDR3 bases are TGTGTCAGTAGTCCCCGTCTAGCTAAGGAGGGGGAGCTGTTTTTT.

As concerns this clonotype: One base away lies a much larger clone, so this may be a sequencing read error. The chain carries TRBV20-1 and TRBJ2-7; 11 nucleotides align to TRBD1. CDR1 is DFQATT and CDR2 is SNEGSKA in the germline V gene (reference sequence). This CDR3 contains 15 residues. J was trimmed by 4 bases and V by 5 bases; bases with no gene match: 10. The CDR3 nucleotides are TGCAGTGCTCGGGGGACAGGGGGTTTCGTATACGAGCAGTACTTC. Protein product: CSARGTGGFVYEQYF.